Following are 5 T cell receptor beta chains from one sample sequenced in a study of blood T cells in healthy people across ages. A J-beta primer mix and a sample-barcoded 5' primer were used in a second PCR of roughly 6 to 11 cycles. TCRdb processed the 5' RACE reads anew with MiXCR; each CDR3 protein has one entry. In the table there are a few hundred thousand distinct CDR3 sequences, around 27% of which are singletons. The same sample was also used in a study of T cells of mothers and their children.

The sample consisted of blood. These TCRs come from a boy aged 2 to 10 in good health.

This clonotype was recorded a few times. The gene calls are TRBV20-1 and TRBJ1-1, with a tentative D call TRBD1 (5 bases). The germline CDR1 and CDR2 sequences are DFQATT and SNEGSKA (reference sequence). The V end was cut by 5 bases, the J end by 3 bases, with 10 bases between. The CDR3 spans 12 residues. The CDR3 DNA sequence: TGCAGTGCTCGCAGCAGGGACACTGAAGCTTTCTTT. Amino acid sequence: CSARSRDTEAFF.

At least ten counts were recorded for this clonotype. The rearrangement joins TRBV7-2 to TRBJ2-5, with 12 bases identical to TRBD2. V trimming: 5 bases; J trimming: 2 bases; junction bases outside the gene matches: 3. This CDR3 region has 15 residues. Germline V gene data show CDR1 as SGHTA and CDR2 as FQGNSA. CDR3: CASSNGLAGQETQYF. In nucleotides, the CDR3 is TGTGCCAGCAGCAACGGACTAGCGGGGCAAGAGACCCAGTACTTC.

In regard to this clonotype: A much larger clone sits a single nucleotide away, making a read error possible. The chain carries TRBV5-4 and TRBJ2-7; 9 nucleotides align to TRBD1. The germline CDR1 and CDR2 sequences are SGHNT and YYREEE (reference sequence). With V trimmed by 2 bases and J by 3 bases, 3 bases remained unmatched. The CDR3 covers 14 residues. CDR3 DNA: TGTGCCAGCAGCTTAGGGACAGGGCGCTACGAGCAGTACTTC. The encoded protein is CASSLGTGRYEQYF.

The chain joins TRBV7-3 to TRBJ2-1; the match to TRBD2 covers 9 bases. The CDR3 is 13 residues long. Trimming cost V 2 bases and J 11 bases; bases outside gene matches: 4. Germline-derived CDR1 and CDR2 are SGHTA and FQGTGA. The CDR3 loop reads CASSLGLAGKQFF. In DNA, the CDR3 is TGTGCCAGCAGCTTAGGCCTAGCGGGAAAGCAGTTCTTC.

The chain recombines TRBV29-1 with TRBJ2-1; D is unresolved. This CDR3 is built from 11 residues. Per germline, CDR1 SQVTM and CDR2 ANQGSEA. The ends were cut back, 4 bases at V and 3 bases at J, with 4 bases in the middle. The CDR3 reads CSVAIYNEQFF. The CDR3, as DNA: TGCAGCGTTGCAATCTACAATGAGCAGTTCTTC.